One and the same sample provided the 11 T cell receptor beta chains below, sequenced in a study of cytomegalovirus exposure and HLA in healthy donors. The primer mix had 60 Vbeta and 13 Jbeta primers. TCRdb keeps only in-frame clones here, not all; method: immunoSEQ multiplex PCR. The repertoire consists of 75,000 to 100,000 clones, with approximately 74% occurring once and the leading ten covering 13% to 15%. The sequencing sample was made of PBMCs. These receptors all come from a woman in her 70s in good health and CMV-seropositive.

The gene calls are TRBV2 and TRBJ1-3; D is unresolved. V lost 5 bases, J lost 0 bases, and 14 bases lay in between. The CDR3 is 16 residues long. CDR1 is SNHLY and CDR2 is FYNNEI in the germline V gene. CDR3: CASSFLEASSGNTIYF. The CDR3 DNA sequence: TGTGCCAGCAGTTTCCTGGAGGCCTCCTCTGGAAACACCATATATTTT.

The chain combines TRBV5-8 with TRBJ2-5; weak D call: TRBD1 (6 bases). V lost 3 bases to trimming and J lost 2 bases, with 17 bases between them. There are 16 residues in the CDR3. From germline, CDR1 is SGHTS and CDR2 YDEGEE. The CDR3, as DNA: TGTGCCAGCAGCTACCAAGGGTCAAGGGGGCAAGAGACCCAGTACTTC. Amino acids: CASSYQGSRGQETQYF.

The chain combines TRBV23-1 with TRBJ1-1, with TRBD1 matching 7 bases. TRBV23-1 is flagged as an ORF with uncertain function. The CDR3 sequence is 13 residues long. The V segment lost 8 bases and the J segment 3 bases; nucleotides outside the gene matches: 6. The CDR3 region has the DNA TGCGCCAGCGGGGGACAGACCGACACTGAAGCTTTCTTT. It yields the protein CASGGQTDTEAFF.

In DNA, the CDR3 is TGTGCCAGCAGTGCTGGGCCCGATACGCAGTATTTT. Encoded protein: CASSAGPDTQYF. The chain is built from TRBV25-1 and TRBJ2-3; no definite D call. CDR3 length: 12 residues. Germline values: CDR1 MGHDK, CDR2 SYGVNS. The V gene lost 4 bases and the J gene lost 6 bases, with 8 bases spanning the gap.

The CDR3 nucleotides read TGTGCCAGCAGCCCCTTGACAGGGCTAATGAATCAGCCCCAGCATTTT. This encodes CASSPLTGLMNQPQHF. V gene TRBV7-9 combines with J gene TRBJ1-5, with 7 positions matching TRBD1. The germline V gene encodes CDR1 SEHNR and CDR2 FQNEAQ (reference sequence). The CDR3 totals 16 residues. The V gene end was trimmed by 5 bases and the J gene end by 4 bases; junction bases not matched to a gene: 11.

CDR3 sequence (DNA): TGCGCCAGCAGCTTGGGTAACACAGGGGCTAACTATGGCTACACCTTC. Its translation is CASSLGNTGANYGYTF. The rearrangement uses TRBV5-1 and TRBJ1-2, with 7 bases fitting TRBD1. V lost 0 bases and J lost 0; bases outside the gene matches: 5. The CDR3 length is 16 residues. Germline V gene sequence: CDR1 SGHRS, CDR2 YFSETQ.

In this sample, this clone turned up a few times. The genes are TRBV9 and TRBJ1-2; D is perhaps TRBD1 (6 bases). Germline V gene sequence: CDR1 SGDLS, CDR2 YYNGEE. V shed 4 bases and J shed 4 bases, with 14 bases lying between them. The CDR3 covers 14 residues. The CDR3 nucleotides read TGTGCCAGCAGCCTTGGCGGGGGCGGCTATGGCTACACCTTC. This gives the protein CASSLGGGGYGYTF.

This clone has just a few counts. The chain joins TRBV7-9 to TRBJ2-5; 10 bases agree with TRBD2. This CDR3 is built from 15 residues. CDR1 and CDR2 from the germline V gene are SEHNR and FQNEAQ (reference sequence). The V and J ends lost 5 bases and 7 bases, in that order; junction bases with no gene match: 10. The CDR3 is CASSPLAGGRGTQYF. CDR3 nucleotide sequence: TGTGCCAGCAGCCCTTTAGCGGGGGGCCGCGGGACCCAGTACTTC.

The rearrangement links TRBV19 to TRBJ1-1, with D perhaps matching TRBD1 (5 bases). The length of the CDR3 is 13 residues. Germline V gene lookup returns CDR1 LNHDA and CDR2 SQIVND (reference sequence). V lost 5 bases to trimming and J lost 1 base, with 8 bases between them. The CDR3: CASSPGKNTEAFF. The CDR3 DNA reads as TGTGCCAGTAGTCCAGGGAAGAACACTGAAGCTTTCTTT. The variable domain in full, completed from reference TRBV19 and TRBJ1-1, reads DGGITQSPKYLFRKEGQNVTLSCEQNLNHDAMYWYRQDPGQGLRLIYYSQIVNDFQKGDIAEGYSVSREKKESFPLTVTSAQKNPTAFYLCASSPGKNTEAFFGQGTRLTVV.

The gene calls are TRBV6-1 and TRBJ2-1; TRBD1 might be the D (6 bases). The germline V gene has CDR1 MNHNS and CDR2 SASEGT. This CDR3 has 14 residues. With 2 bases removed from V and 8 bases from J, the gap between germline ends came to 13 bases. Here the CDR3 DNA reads TGTGCCAGCAGTGAAAGAGGGGGTTTTGATGAGCAGTTCTTC. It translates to CASSERGGFDEQFF.

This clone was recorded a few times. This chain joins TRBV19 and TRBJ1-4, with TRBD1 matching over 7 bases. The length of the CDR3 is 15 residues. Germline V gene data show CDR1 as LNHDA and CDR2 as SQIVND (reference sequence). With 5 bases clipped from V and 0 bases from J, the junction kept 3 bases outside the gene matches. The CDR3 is CASSDRASTNEKLFF. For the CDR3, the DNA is TGTGCCAGTAGTGACAGGGCCTCAACTAATGAAAAACTGTTTTTT.